This T cell receptor (beta chain) was sequenced in a study of neurological immune-mediated disorders (dated by TCRdb to between 2018 and 2021). About the full investigation: Among the approximately 35 multiple sclerosis patients, approximately 31 had relapsing-remitting MS and 3 had secondary progressive MS. Using UMI-based sequencing, the study compared peripheral blood TCR-beta repertoires from patients with HTLV-I-associated myelopathy (HAM/TSP), patients with multiple sclerosis, and healthy controls. Longitudinal samples, technical triplicates and paired sorted CD4+ and CD8+ T-cell subsets, alongside PBMC samples, were included among the approximately 99 TCR-beta libraries. The cohort comprised about 68 subjects: roughly 15 HAM/TSP patients, 34 multiple sclerosis patients and approximately 20 healthy controls. Points the paper makes about the study in general: TCR clonal expansion was highest in HAM/TSP patients and lowest in MS patients, with MS patients falling below even healthy controls. No association of the MS cluster with clinical or MRI features was observed, and the need for larger cohorts was stated by the authors. In phylogenetic analysis, the repertoires of 18 of 34 MS patients grouped into a cluster of related CDR3 sequences, which suggests a possible signature at the repertoire level. No identical CDR3 amino acid sequences were shared among expanded clones across subjects, suggesting private TCR-beta repertoires in all groups.

Measured from the cysteine to the phenylalanine, the CDR3 is 15 residues long. CDR3 DNA is the only sequence kept; it has 45 bases, read in frame from the first base. The junction shows trimming of 3 bases on V and 1 base on J, plus 12 bases between the germline ends. CDR1 is given as SGHTA and CDR2 as FQGNSA, both from the germline V gene. This clonotype was seen many times. What this receptor recognizes is not known. Base quality data are lacking; no much larger clone is found one base away. cDNA was synthesized by template-switch 5'RACE using a primer with a 10-nucleotide random unique molecular identifier that tagged each TCR transcript. Every sequencing run covered 15-18 subjects and yielded more than 160 million TCR-beta sequences. Total RNA was extracted with the RNeasy kit. Using the KAPA Real-time Library Amplification kit, TCR-beta VDJ regions were amplified with primers for the TCR constant region and the 5'RACE anchor. Sample indexes and Illumina adaptors were added in a first PCR, and a second PCR then increased library yield. After Ampure bead purification, the TCR product of roughly 650 bp was size-selected on a 2% E-gel SizeSelection system. Library quality was checked on a Bioanalyzer, concentration was measured with Qubit, and libraries were quantified with the Kapa Library Quantification kit before pooling. Paired-end 2 x 150 bp sequencing of the libraries was performed on an Illumina HiSeq 2500. To increase sequence diversity, roughly 23-30% phiX was spiked into each library pool. The authors processed their data as follows. Quality-filtered reads were processed with the UMI-based MiGEC pipeline, and over 85% of raw TCR sequences were removed by the MiGEC pipeline during error correction. VDJ genes were aligned to IMGT germline references, and each clonotype was defined by a unique CDR3 amino acid sequence together with V-J genes. Clonal expansion, Shannon diversity, and CDR3 relatedness (CalcPairwiseDistances, ClusterSamples) were evaluated with VDJtools, and phylogenetic trees were built with CLCbio workbench. Expanded clones were defined as having at least 8 unique UMIs, based on coefficient-of-variation modelling across technical triplicates. TCRdb reanalyzed the raw reads on its own, using fastp at Q25 for trimming and MiXCR for clone calling, and kept in-frame beta chains. Each CDR3 protein appears once, grouped with its most common genes and DNA. TCRdb's processing, not the study's, gives the V and J calls here. This sample comprises almost 85,000 distinct CDR3 sequences, roughly 2.6% of them detected only once. The ten largest clones add up to 1.1% of the sample.

Unsorted PBMC libraries were generated from 2 million PBMCs stored in RNAlater at -80 °C until RNA extraction. Multiple sclerosis patients were enrolled in a US clinical protocol evaluating disease progression by magnetic resonance imaging. Peripheral blood was subjected to Ficoll-Hypaque density gradient centrifugation to isolate PBMCs, which were then cryopreserved in liquid nitrogen. Source material: PBMCs. This sequence uses TRBV7-2 and TRBJ1-1, and possibly TRBD1, on 5 matching bases. This receptor was taken from a woman under 40 with multiple sclerosis. Here the CDR3 is given as CASSLWRGENTEAFF. The nucleotide sequence is given as TGTGCCAGCAGCTTGTGGCGGGGGGAGAACACTGAAGCTTTCTTT. Joined to the reference TRBV7-2 and TRBJ1-1 proteins, this CDR3 gives the full variable domain: GAGVSQSPSNKVTEKGKDVELRCDPISGHTALYWYRQSLGQGLEFLIYFQGNSAPDKSGLPSDRFSAERTGGSVSTLTIQRTQQEDSAVYLCASSLWRGENTEAFFGQGTRLTVV.